The 2 T cell receptor beta chains below all came from one sample that was sequenced in a study of shared clonotypes between healthy human individuals (dated by TCRdb to the early 2020s). The library was produced with the immunoSEQ multiplex PCR assay. The immuneACCESS repertoire file appears here via TCRdb, limited to in-frame rearrangements. These files lack a portion of the clones; in checked studies, under half of the deficit traces to unresolved V genes, and the cause of the others is not known. In all, the sample holds a few million clones, and 90% to 96% of those were seen once. Roughly 0.13% of the sample is held by the ten biggest clonotypes. The specimen sequenced was naive CD4+ T cells sorted from blood. Explained via the paper, the cell subset or site label denotes: CD45RA+ positively selected. These receptors originate from a man younger than 35 in good health.

The chain's CDR3 is CASKGAGVPDTQYF. The CDR3 coding sequence is TGTGCCAGTAAGGGTGCGGGAGTACCAGATACGCAGTATTTT. V and J are TRBV19 and TRBJ2-3, with 7 bases matching TRBD2. The CDR3 is 14 residues long. The J segment lost 4 bases and the V segment lost 7 bases, leaving 8 bases of the junction unmatched. Per the germline V gene, CDR1 is LNHDA and CDR2 is SQIVND (reference sequence).

Notes on this clone: Other DNA sequences in the same sample also yield this CDR3. This sequence joins TRBV18 and TRBJ2-7; D call uncertain. Trimming took 0 bases from V and 4 from J, leaving 7 bases between them. CDR1 is KGHSH and CDR2 is LQKENI in the germline V gene. This CDR3 has 13 amino acids. The CDR3 sequence: CASSPPARYEQYF. The CDR3 nucleotides read TGTGCCAGCTCACCACCGGCCAGATACGAGCAGTACTTC.